These 21 T cell receptor beta chains were sequenced from one sample in a study of blood T cell repertoires in COVID-19 (dated by TCRdb to the early 2020s). The library was prepared using the immunoSEQ multiplex PCR assay. TCRdb carries this immuneACCESS record with in-frame sequences only. Its versions omit some clonotypes, under half of them owing to an unresolved V gene in the studies checked, with the rest unexplained. The sample table contains some 350,000 clones; only one count was recorded for roughly 87% of them. The ten largest clonotypes hold around 3% of the sample. Sequencing was performed on PBMCs or T cells enriched from blood (not recorded which). The source of these receptors is a woman aged 25-40 years who had recovered from COVID-19.

This chain joins TRBV30 and TRBJ1-2; D might be TRBD1 (5 bases). This CDR3 comprises 15 residues. V was shortened by 0 bases and J by 8 bases, with 19 bases between the two germline ends. CDR1 and CDR2 (germline): GTSNPN, SVGIG (reference sequence). In DNA form, the CDR3 reads TGTGCCTGGAGTGTGCCGACGGGCAGGGAGGGCGGCTACACCTTC. Protein product: CAWSVPTGREGGYTF.

This clone was seen only once. The chain joins TRBV2 to TRBJ2-5; 8 positions match TRBD2. Germline-derived CDR1 and CDR2 are SNHLY and FYNNEI. V was pared by 7 bases and J by 5 bases, with 15 bases of the junction left unmatched. This CDR3 spans 16 amino acids. CDR3 coding DNA: TGTGCCAGCAACCTACAACTAGCGGAGCGGTCGGAGACCCAGTACTTC. Amino acid sequence: CASNLQLAERSETQYF.

The J gene is TRBJ1-2, the V gene TRBV5-1, with 11 bases identical to TRBD1. Looked up from germline, CDR1 is SGHRS and CDR2 is YFSETQ. There are 14 residues in the CDR3. V lost 5 bases and J lost 8; bases outside the gene matches: 8. The CDR3 loop reads CASRTGQGVGGYTF. For the CDR3, the DNA is TGCGCCAGCAGGACGGGACAGGGGGTAGGAGGCTACACCTTC.

The chain carries TRBV5-4 and TRBJ2-1; maybe TRBD2 (5 bases). Germline loops: CDR1 SGHNT, CDR2 YYREEE (reference sequence). The CDR3 has 14 amino acids. V was shortened by 4 bases and J by 0 bases, with 8 bases between the two germline ends. The CDR3 coding sequence is TGTGCCAGCAGCGAGGGTAGCTCCTACAATGAGCAGTTCTTC. Protein product: CASSEGSSYNEQFF.

The V call is TRBV28, the J call TRBJ2-5, with D unclear. The CDR3 consists of 14 residues. Per germline, CDR1 MDHEN and CDR2 SYDVKM. V was cut by 8 bases and J by 2 bases, with 15 bases left in between. CDR3 bases: TGTGCCAGCTATACGTCGGGTACACAAGAGACCCAGTACTTC. This codes for CASYTSGTQETQYF.

This chain uses TRBV3-1 (or the pseudogene TRBV3-2) with TRBJ2-2; a possible D gene is TRBD2 (6 bases). Trimming stripped 6 bases from V and 1 base from J, with 15 bases between. CDR1 and CDR2 (germline): LGHDT, YNNKEL (reference sequence). This CDR3 is 16 amino acids long. CDR3 sequence reads: CASRAVWRGNTGELFF. The CDR3 coding sequence is TGTGCCAGCAGGGCTGTTTGGAGGGGGAACACCGGGGAGCTGTTTTTT.

The J gene is TRBJ2-1, the V gene TRBV5-5; no reliable D call. From germline, CDR1 is SGHKS and CDR2 YYEKEE (reference sequence). V was trimmed by 4 bases and J by 7 bases, leaving 9 bases between them. The CDR3 is made up of 12 amino acids. CDR3 DNA sequence: TGTGCCAGCAGCAGTATTCAGAATGAGCAGTTCTTC. Translating it yields CASSSIQNEQFF. The variable domain in full, with the rest retrieved from reference TRBV5-5 and TRBJ2-1, is DAGVTQSPTHLIKTRGQQVTLRCSPISGHKSVSWYQQVLGQGPQFIFQYYEKEERGRGNFPDRFSARQFPNYSSELNVNALLLGDSALYLCASSSIQNEQFFGPGTRLTVL.

Comments on this clone: The sample has other DNA sequences that encode this CDR3 too. V gene TRBV19 combines with J gene TRBJ1-5; 9 bases agree with TRBD1. Unmatched junction bases numbered 6, after V lost 5 bases and J lost 4 bases. The CDR3 covers 15 residues. Looked up from germline, CDR1 is LNHDA and CDR2 is SQIVND (reference sequence). CDR3 residues: CASSDRGLGNQPQHF. CDR3 in DNA: TGTGCCAGTAGTGACAGGGGGTTGGGGAATCAGCCCCAGCATTTT.

This clone showed up just a few times. The rearrangement uses TRBV11-1 and TRBJ1-4; D perhaps matches TRBD1 (5 bases). Between the trimmed V and J ends, which lost 1 base and 5 bases, there was a span of 8 bases. The CDR3 length is 14 residues. Germline-derived CDR1 and CDR2 are SGHAT and FQDESV (reference sequence). The CDR3 DNA reads as TGTGCCAGCAGCTTAGGACAGAGCAATGAAAAACTGTTTTTT. Its protein product is CASSLGQSNEKLFF. Together with reference TRBV11-1 and TRBJ1-4, the CDR3 gives the full variable domain: EAEVAQSPRYKITEKSQAVAFWCDPISGHATLYWYRQILGQGPELLVQFQDESVVDDSQLPKDRFSAERLKGVDSTLKIQPAELGDSAMYLCASSLGQSNEKLFFGSGTQLSVL.

The chain employs TRBV28 and TRBJ2-1, with 7 bases lining up with TRBD2. CDR1 is MDHEN, CDR2 SYDVKM, per germline. This CDR3 is built from 15 residues. With 4 bases clipped from V and 0 bases from J, the junction kept 3 bases outside the gene matches. The CDR3 loop reads CASSSGGSSYNEQFF. CDR3 DNA: TGTGCCAGCAGTTCCGGGGGGTCCTCCTACAATGAGCAGTTCTTC.

The chain combines TRBV9 with TRBJ2-5, with D possibly matching TRBD1 (6 bases). The V and J ends lost 0 bases and 7 bases respectively, with 13 bases between them. CDR3 size: 14 residues. The V gene's germline CDR1 is SGDLS and CDR2 YYNGEE. The CDR3 DNA is TGTGCCAGCAGCGTAGCTGGGGTAGGGGGGACCCAGTACTTC. Its translation is CASSVAGVGGTQYF. The full variable domain, rest sourced from reference TRBV9 and TRBJ2-5, is DSGVTQTPKHLITATGQRVTLRCSPRSGDLSVYWYQQSLDQGLQFLIQYYNGEERAKGNILERFSAQQFPDLHSELNLSSLELGDSALYFCASSVAGVGGTQYFGPGTRLLVL.

This chain uses TRBV24-1 with TRBJ1-2; possible D gene TRBD1, 6 bases. V was trimmed by 5 bases and J by 5 bases, leaving 14 bases between them. Germline V gives CDR1 KGHDR, CDR2 SFDVKD. The CDR3 length is 14 residues. In DNA, the CDR3 is TGTGCCACCAGTGCCCCCGACAGGAAATATGGCTACACCTTC. It specifies CATSAPDRKYGYTF.

V gene TRBV5-1 combines with J gene TRBJ2-7; unclear D gene. Germline CDR1 and CDR2: SGHRS and YFSETQ. This CDR3 has 13 residues. V gave up 2 bases and J gave up 1 base, with 7 bases separating them. The CDR3 is CASSFGSSYEQYF. In DNA, the CDR3 is TGCGCCAGCAGCTTTGGCAGTTCCTACGAGCAGTACTTC.

A single count supports this clone. This sequence joins TRBV3-1 (or the pseudogene TRBV3-2) and TRBJ1-2; D uncertain. V lost 1 base to trimming and J lost 7 bases, with 13 bases between them. Looked up from germline, CDR1 is LGHDT and CDR2 is YNNKEL (reference sequence). This CDR3 region has 14 residues. CDR3 amino acids: CASSQVAGDGGYTF. The CDR3 DNA follows: TGTGCCAGCAGCCAAGTAGCCGGGGATGGTGGCTACACCTTC.

V is TRBV7-2 and J is TRBJ2-1, with D maybe TRBD1 (6 bases). CDR1 and CDR2 from the germline V gene are SGHTA and FQGNSA. This CDR3 has 15 residues. Trimming shortened V by 1 base and J by 3 bases, and 10 bases separated the two germline ends. CDR3 nucleotide sequence: TGTGCCAGCAGCTTAGGGACAGCCAACTACAATGAGCAGTTCTTC. This translates into CASSLGTANYNEQFF.

V is TRBV21-1 and J is TRBJ1-2. TRBV21-1 is tagged as a pseudogene. The CDR3 length is 18 residues. The CDR3 loop reads CASSKALFGGGHNYGYTF. CDR3 coding DNA: TGTGCCAGCAGCAAAGCGCTTTTCGGGGGGGGTCATAACTATGGCTACACCTTC.

The chain employs TRBV11-2 and TRBJ1-4; 9 bases map to TRBD1. V dropped 0 bases and J dropped 4; count of bases not matched to a gene: 3. Germline V gene sequence: CDR1 SGHAT, CDR2 FQNNGV. The CDR3 spans 16 residues. The CDR3 spells CASSLDTGGLNEKLFF. In DNA form, the CDR3 reads TGTGCCAGCAGCTTAGATACAGGGGGCCTTAATGAAAAACTGTTTTTT.

This chain joins TRBV7-2 and TRBJ2-5; D remains ambiguous. Germline-derived CDR1 and CDR2 are SGHTA and FQGNSA. This CDR3 is 11 amino acids long. V dropped 5 bases and J dropped 5 bases, with 6 bases sitting between them. CDR3 nucleotides: TGTGCCAGCAGCCCCCAGGAGACCCAGTACTTC. Protein sequence: CASSPQETQYF.

The chain recombines TRBV27 with TRBJ2-7; D call uncertain. The V and J ends lost 3 bases and 0 bases respectively, with 9 bases between them. Germline V CDR1 and CDR2: MNHEY, SMNVEV (reference sequence). This CDR3 contains 14 residues. CDR3 coding DNA: TGTGCCAGCAGTTTTACTGGCGGCTCCTACGAGCAGTACTTC. Protein product: CASSFTGGSYEQYF.

DNA for the CDR3: TGTGCCAGCAGCGTAAAGGGACTAGCGGGATACACCGGGGAGCTGTTTTTT. Protein product: CASSVKGLAGYTGELFF. The chain couples TRBV9 to TRBJ2-2; 13 bases agree with TRBD2. The length of the CDR3 is 17 residues. V trimming: 1 base; J trimming: 3 bases; junction bases outside the gene matches: 3. In germline, CDR1 is SGDLS, CDR2 YYNGEE.

The chain is built from TRBV5-5 and TRBJ2-7, with a possible D match to TRBD1 (6 bases). Germline V gene data show CDR1 as SGHKS and CDR2 as YYEKEE (reference sequence). With 4 bases removed from V and 1 base from J, the gap between germline ends came to 9 bases. The CDR3 runs 13 residues. CDR3 in amino acids: CASSQTGSYEQYF. CDR3 nucleotide sequence: TGTGCCAGCAGCCAGACAGGATCCTACGAGCAGTACTTC.